This TCR beta chain was recorded in a study of Ad26.COV2.S vaccination and SARS-CoV-2 variants. Study at large: Administration of Ad26.COV2.S was intramuscular, either once or twice 56 days apart.

Details on this clone: A read error may account for a junction end that differs from germline.

Treatment indicated: some 19 received Ad26.COV2.S at low or high dose, single or two shots; a few received placebo; per-sample allocation not given. Samples came from day 63 after the first vaccine or placebo injection. From germline, CDR1 is SGHVS and CDR2 FNYEAQ. This CDR3 is 14 amino acids long. Profiled with immunoSEQ multiplex PCR; TCRdb holds only in-frame clones, not every one. The sample includes a few hundred thousand clones, roughly 91% of them seen just once. The clonotype was recovered from a person aged 18-65 years who received the Ad26.COV2.S COVID-19 vaccine or a placebo. Source: peripheral blood, taken in a trial of Ad26.COV2.S vaccine versus placebo. This rearrangement joins TRBV7-6 to TRBJ1-3; TRBD1 aligns across 9 bases. The CDR3 sequence: CASSLDRGKNTIYF. In DNA form, the CDR3 reads TGTGCCAGCAGTTTAGACAGGGGGAAGAACACCATATATTTT.